These 16 T cell receptor beta chains share one sample of origin, sequenced in a study of vaccination and CD4 T cells after COVID-19. Scientists ran DNA taken from cultured CD4+ T cells through the Oncomine TCR Beta short-read assay for sequencing. TCRdb redid the calling of the PCR reads with MiXCR, one entry per CDR3 protein. The data show 13,000 to 15,000 distinct CDR3 sequences, under 75% seen once. Their specific antigens are unknown. Noted treatment: roughly 10-day PBMC culture with coronavirus spike peptide pools or control peptides (ViraFEST assay). The sequenced sample was CD4+ T cells from blood, cultured in vitro. Receptors originate from a human donor who had recovered from COVID-19.

The chain employs TRBV7-2 and TRBJ1-2; the D gene is possibly TRBD1 (5 bases). V was shortened by 1 base and J by 2 bases, with 11 bases between the two germline ends. Germline values: CDR1 SGHTA, CDR2 FQGNSA. The CDR3 spans 15 residues. Written as DNA, the CDR3 is TGTGCCAGCAGCTTAGACCCAGGGTCCAACTATGGCTACACCTTC. Amino acid sequence: CASSLDPGSNYGYTF. The full variable domain, its missing parts supplied by reference TRBV7-2 and TRBJ1-2, is GAGVSQSPSNKVTEKGKDVELRCDPISGHTALYWYRQSLGQGLEFLIYFQGNSAPDKSGLPSDRFSAERTGGSVSTLTIQRTQQEDSAVYLCASSLDPGSNYGYTFGSGTRLTVV.

This chain links TRBV20-1 with TRBJ2-1, with 12 bases fitting TRBD2. This CDR3 contains 16 residues. V trimming: 3 bases; J trimming: 0 bases; junction bases outside the gene matches: 3. Germline V CDR1 and CDR2: DFQATT, SNEGSKA (reference sequence). CDR3 in amino acids: CSARGLAGSSYNEQFF. As DNA, the CDR3 is TGCAGTGCTAGGGGACTAGCGGGTAGCTCCTACAATGAGCAGTTCTTC.

The sample holds one count of this clonotype. At one of its ends the junction is not consistent with the germline gene, which may arise from a read error. This chain uses TRBV10-2 with TRBJ1-1, with a weak D call TRBD1 (5 bases). Germline lookup yields CDR1 WSHSY and CDR2 SAAADI. The CDR3 consists of 12 residues. In DNA, the CDR3 is TGCGCCAGCAGTGACGGTAGCACAAAGACAGCTTTT. It translates to CASSDGSTKTAF.

This chain joins TRBV6-2 or TRBV6-3 and TRBJ2-1; D is ambiguous. The CDR3 is made up of 12 amino acids. The V gene lost 2 bases and the J gene lost 7 bases, with 6 bases spanning the gap. Germline lookup yields CDR1 MNHEY and CDR2 SVGEGT. DNA for the CDR3: TGTGCCAGCAGTTACCACCAGAATGAGCAGTTCTTC. Translation gives CASSYHQNEQFF.

Turning to this clonotype: A much larger clone lies a single base off, so this may be a read error. The V call is TRBV18, the J call TRBJ1-1; D may be TRBD1 (6 bases). This CDR3 comprises 16 residues. Trimming took 4 bases from V and 1 from J, leaving 16 bases between them. Germline CDR1 is KGHSH and CDR2 is LQKENI. CDR3 DNA: TGTGCCAGCTCACTTTGGACAGAGCTTAAGAACACTGAAGCTTTCTTT. The encoded protein is CASSLWTELKNTEAFF.

There are a few counts of this clonotype. This sequence joins TRBV6-2 or TRBV6-3 and TRBJ1-5; TRBD1 aligns across 7 bases. After removal of 4 bases from V and 0 bases from J, the junction contained 3 bases not matched to a gene. Germline V gene sequence: CDR1 MNHEY, CDR2 SVGEGT. The CDR3 length is 15 residues. The CDR3 nucleotides are TGTGCCAGCAGTTGGGGGACAGATAGCAATCAGCCCCAGCATTTT. It yields the protein CASSWGTDSNQPQHF.

This clonotype was seen a handful of times. This rearrangement joins TRBV20-1 to TRBJ2-5; D is ambiguous. The CDR3 extends over 12 amino acids. Germline V gives CDR1 DFQATT, CDR2 SNEGSKA (reference sequence). The V gene lost 3 bases and the J gene lost 2 bases, with 7 bases spanning the gap. In DNA form, the CDR3 reads TGCAGTGCTAGTCCCTTGCAAGAGACCCAGTACTTC. Translation gives CSASPLQETQYF.

The chain is built from TRBV7-9 and TRBJ1-1; TRBD1 matches 7 bases. J was trimmed by 2 bases and V by 5 bases; bases with no gene match: 11. The length of the CDR3 is 16 residues. CDR1 and CDR2 (germline): SEHNR, FQNEAQ (reference sequence). In DNA, the CDR3 is TGTGCCAGCAGCGGGATAAACGACAGGGCAAACACTGAAGCTTTCTTT. Residues: CASSGINDRANTEAFF.

This clonotype was observed a handful of times. This chain links TRBV7-9 with TRBJ2-5; 12 bases match TRBD2. Germline V lookup: CDR1 SEHNR, CDR2 FQNEAQ (reference sequence). Trimming took 5 bases from V and 2 from J; bases not matched to a gene: 3. This CDR3 is 15 amino acids long. CDR3: CASSAGLAGQETQYF. CDR3 DNA: TGTGCCAGCAGCGCCGGACTAGCGGGACAAGAGACCCAGTACTTC.

V and J are TRBV30 and TRBJ1-1; no clear D. The CDR3 spans 13 residues. Germline V lookup: CDR1 GTSNPN, CDR2 SVGIG (reference sequence). Trimming left V 0 bases short and J 5 bases short, with 10 bases between. This CDR3 is CAWSVYRLTEAFF. CDR3 DNA: TGTGCCTGGAGTGTATACAGACTAACTGAAGCTTTCTTT.

The CDR3 loop reads CASSSQGNTEAFF. CDR3 coding DNA: TGTGCCAGCAGCTCCCAGGGGAACACTGAAGCTTTCTTT. The chain recombines TRBV11-2 with TRBJ1-1, with a possible D match to TRBD1 (5 bases). V lost 4 bases and J lost 1, with 7 bases in between. Germline CDR1 reads SGHAT; CDR2 reads FQNNGV. The CDR3 is made up of 13 amino acids. The full variable domain, rest sourced from reference TRBV11-2 and TRBJ1-1, is EAGVAQSPRYKIIEKRQSVAFWCNPISGHATLYWYQQILGQGPKLLIQFQNNGVVDDSQLPKDRFSAERLKGVDSTLKIQPAKLEDSAVYLCASSSQGNTEAFFGQGTRLTVV.

V is TRBV6-5 and J is TRBJ1-5; D gene ambiguous. Germline CDR1 MNHEY, CDR2 SVGAGI. Trimming removed 4 bases at V and 2 bases at J, with 6 bases between. The length of the CDR3 is 13 residues. CDR3 protein: CASSFRGNQPQHF. The CDR3 region has the DNA TGTGCCAGCAGTTTCCGCGGCAATCAGCCCCAGCATTTT.

V usage is TRBV4-1 and J usage is TRBJ2-7; D is unclear. Trimming took off 0 bases at V and 9 bases at J, with 12 bases between the two ends. The CDR3 contains 13 residues. From germline, CDR1 is MGHRA and CDR2 YSYEKL. The CDR3 is CASSQDWARVQYF. In DNA, the CDR3 is TGCGCCAGCAGCCAAGATTGGGCCCGTGTGCAGTACTTC.

This chain uses TRBV21-1 with TRBJ1-2; TRBD1 is taken as the D call from the table, unchecked against the DNA. TRBV21-1 is flagged as a pseudogene. The CDR3 totals 16 residues. In nucleotides, the CDR3 is TGTGCCAGCAGCAAAGCATACTCAAGGACAGATTCGGGCTACACCTTC. Translation gives CASSKAYSRTDSGYTF.

V is TRBV7-8 and J is TRBJ2-1; 7 bases are shared with TRBD2. The CDR3 has 17 amino acids. Germline V gene data show CDR1 as SGHVS and CDR2 as FQNEAQ. J gave up 1 base and V 4 bases, and 10 bases lay outside the gene matches. The DNA for the CDR3 is TGTGCCAGCAGCTCTAGCGGTGGGGTAGGGTCCTACAATGAGCAGTTCTTC. This gives the protein CASSSSGGVGSYNEQFF.

This chain connects TRBV7-8 to TRBJ2-7; no clear D. This CDR3 is 13 amino acids long. V lost 4 bases, J lost 3 bases, and 10 bases lay in between. The germline CDR1 and CDR2 sequences are SGHVS and FQNEAQ. The DNA of the CDR3 is TGTGCCAGCAGCTCAAACGGAAACTACGAGCAGTACTTC. It codes for CASSSNGNYEQYF.